This T cell receptor (beta chain) was profiled in a study of blood T cell repertoires in COVID-19. Study background: Recovery among Cohort 3 donors was established by two negative PCRs, clearance, or symptom resolution. The analysed material was cDNA or gDNA that came from T cells, B-cell-depleted T cells, or PBMCs.

Per the authors' pipeline: Reference gene primer amplification gave estimated nucleated cell counts. Some clones are missing from TCRdb's copy, which holds only in-frame ones; the method was immunoSEQ multiplex PCR. The DNA gave D and trimming, while V, J and clone size come from that table. The sample has around 300,000 clones, about 88% seen once. Membership in each cohort depended on participant-reported clinical history. The length of the CDR3 is 15 residues. Losses at the gene ends were 7 bases for V and 3 bases for J; bases not matched to a gene: 7. Germline CDR1 and CDR2: MNHEY and SMNVEV (reference sequence).

The sequence was obtained from a woman aged 60-75 years in a cohort exposed to, infected with or recovered from COVID-19 (not recorded which). V gene TRBV27 combines with J gene TRBJ1-5; 9 bases align to TRBD1. The sample consisted of PBMCs or T cells enriched from blood (not recorded which). The CDR3 protein is CASKPGTGTNQPQHF. The CDR3 DNA sequence: TGTGCCAGCAAGCCCGGGACAGGGACCAATCAGCCCCAGCATTTT.